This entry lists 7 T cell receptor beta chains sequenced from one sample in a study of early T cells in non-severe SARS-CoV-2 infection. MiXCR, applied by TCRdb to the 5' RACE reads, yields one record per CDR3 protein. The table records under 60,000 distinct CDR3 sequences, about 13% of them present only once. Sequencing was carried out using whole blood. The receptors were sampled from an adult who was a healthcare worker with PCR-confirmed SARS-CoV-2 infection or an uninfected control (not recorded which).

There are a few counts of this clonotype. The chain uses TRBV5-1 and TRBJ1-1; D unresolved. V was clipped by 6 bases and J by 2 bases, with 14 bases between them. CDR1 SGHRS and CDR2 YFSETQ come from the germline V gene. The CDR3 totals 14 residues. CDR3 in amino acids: CASTVGVPNTEAFF. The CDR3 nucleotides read TGCGCCAGCACAGTTGGGGTTCCAAACACTGAAGCTTTCTTT.

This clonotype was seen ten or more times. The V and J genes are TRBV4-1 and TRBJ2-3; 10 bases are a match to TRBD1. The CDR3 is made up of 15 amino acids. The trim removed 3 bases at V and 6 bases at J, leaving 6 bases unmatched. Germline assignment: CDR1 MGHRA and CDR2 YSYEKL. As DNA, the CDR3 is TGCGCCAGCAGCCAGGAAGACAGGGGGCCTGATACGCAGTATTTT. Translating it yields CASSQEDRGPDTQYF.

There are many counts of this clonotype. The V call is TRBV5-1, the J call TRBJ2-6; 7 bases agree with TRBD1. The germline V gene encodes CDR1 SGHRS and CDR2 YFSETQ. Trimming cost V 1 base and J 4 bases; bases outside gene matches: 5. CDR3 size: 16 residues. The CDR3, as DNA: TGCGCCAGCAGCTTGTTCACAGGGGCCGGGGCCAACGTCCTGACTTTC. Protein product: CASSLFTGAGANVLTF.

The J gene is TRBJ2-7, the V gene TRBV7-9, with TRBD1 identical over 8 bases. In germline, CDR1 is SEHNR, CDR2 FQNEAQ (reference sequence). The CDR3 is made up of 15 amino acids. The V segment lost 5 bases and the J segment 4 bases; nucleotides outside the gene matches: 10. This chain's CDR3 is CASSQEGTGIYEQYF. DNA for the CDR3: TGTGCCAGCAGCCAGGAAGGGACAGGCATTTACGAGCAGTACTTC.

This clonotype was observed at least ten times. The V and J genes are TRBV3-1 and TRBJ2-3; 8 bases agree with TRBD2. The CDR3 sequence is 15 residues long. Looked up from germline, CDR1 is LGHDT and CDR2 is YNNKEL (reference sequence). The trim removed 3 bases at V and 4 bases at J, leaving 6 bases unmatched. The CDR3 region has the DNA TGTGCCAGCAGCCACAAGCGGGAGCGGTCAGATACGCAGTATTTT. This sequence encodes CASSHKRERSDTQYF.

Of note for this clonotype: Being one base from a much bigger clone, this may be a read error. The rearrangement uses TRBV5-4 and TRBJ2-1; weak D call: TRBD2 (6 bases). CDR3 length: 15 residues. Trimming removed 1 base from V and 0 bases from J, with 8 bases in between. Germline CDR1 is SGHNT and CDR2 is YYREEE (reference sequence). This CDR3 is CASSLRRGSYNEQFF. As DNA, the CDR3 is TGTGCCAGCAGCTTGAGGAGGGGCTCCTACAATGAGCAGTTCTTC.

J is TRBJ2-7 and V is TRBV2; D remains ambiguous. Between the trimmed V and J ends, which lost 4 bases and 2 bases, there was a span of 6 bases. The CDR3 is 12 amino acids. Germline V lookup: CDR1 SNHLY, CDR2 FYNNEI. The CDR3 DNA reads TGTGCCAGCAGTGGACACCCCTACGAGCAGTACTTC. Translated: CASSGHPYEQYF.